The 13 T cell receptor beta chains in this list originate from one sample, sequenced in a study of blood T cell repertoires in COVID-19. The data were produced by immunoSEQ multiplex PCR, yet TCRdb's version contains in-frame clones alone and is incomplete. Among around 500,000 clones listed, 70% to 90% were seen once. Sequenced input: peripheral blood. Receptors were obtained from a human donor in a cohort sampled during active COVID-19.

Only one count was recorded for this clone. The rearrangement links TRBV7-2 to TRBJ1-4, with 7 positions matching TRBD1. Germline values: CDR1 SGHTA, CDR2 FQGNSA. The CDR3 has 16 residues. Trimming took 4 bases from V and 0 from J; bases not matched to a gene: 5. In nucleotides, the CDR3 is TGTGCCAGCAGCTATAGAACAGGGGCAACTAATGAAAAACTGTTTTTT. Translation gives CASSYRTGATNEKLFF.

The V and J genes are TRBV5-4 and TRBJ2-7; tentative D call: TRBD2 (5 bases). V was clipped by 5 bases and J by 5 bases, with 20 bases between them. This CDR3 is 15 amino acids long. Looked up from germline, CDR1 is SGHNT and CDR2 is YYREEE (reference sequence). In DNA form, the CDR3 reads TGTGCCAGCAGTCGCCGGGGTCCATTGTCCCACGAGCAGTACTTC. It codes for CASSRRGPLSHEQYF.

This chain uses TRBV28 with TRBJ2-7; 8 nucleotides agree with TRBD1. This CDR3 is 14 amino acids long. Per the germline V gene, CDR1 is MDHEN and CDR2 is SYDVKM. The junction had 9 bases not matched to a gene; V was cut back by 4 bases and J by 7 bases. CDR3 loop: CASSSIQGAQEQYF. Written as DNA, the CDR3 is TGTGCCAGCAGTTCCATCCAGGGGGCTCAAGAGCAGTACTTC. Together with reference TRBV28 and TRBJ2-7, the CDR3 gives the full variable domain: DVKVTQSSRYLVKRTGEKVFLECVQDMDHENMFWYRQDPGLGLRLIYFSYDVKMKEKGDIPEGYSVSREKKERFSLILESASTNQTSMYLCASSSIQGAQEQYFGPGTRLTVT.

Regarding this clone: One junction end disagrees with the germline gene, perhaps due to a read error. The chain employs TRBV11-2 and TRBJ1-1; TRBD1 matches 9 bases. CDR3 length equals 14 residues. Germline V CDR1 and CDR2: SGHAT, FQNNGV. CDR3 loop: CASSIDRGRTEAFF. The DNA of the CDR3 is TGTGCCAGCAGCATAGACAGGGGGAGGACTGAAGCTTTCTTT. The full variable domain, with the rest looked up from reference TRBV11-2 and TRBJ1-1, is EAGVAQSPRYKIIEKRQSVAFWCNPISGHATLYWYQQILGQGPKLLIQFQNNGVVDDSQLPKDRFSAERLKGVDSTLKIQPAKLEDSAVYLCASSIDRGRTEAFFGQGTRLTVV.

CDR3 sequence (DNA): TGCGCCAGCAGCCCTGGATTTTCTGGGGCCCAAGAGACCCAGTACTTC. Translated: CASSPGFSGAQETQYF. This rearrangement joins TRBV5-1 to TRBJ2-5; tentatively, D is TRBD1 (5 bases). In germline, CDR1 is SGHRS, CDR2 YFSETQ. V was pared by 4 bases and J by 1 base, with 17 bases between. This CDR3 has 16 amino acids.

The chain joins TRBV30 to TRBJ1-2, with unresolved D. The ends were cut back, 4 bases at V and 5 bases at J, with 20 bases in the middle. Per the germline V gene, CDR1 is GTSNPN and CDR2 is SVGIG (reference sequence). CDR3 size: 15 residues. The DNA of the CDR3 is TGTGCCTGGAAGACACCCCCGGGGAGCCTATATGGCTACACCTTC. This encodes CAWKTPPGSLYGYTF.

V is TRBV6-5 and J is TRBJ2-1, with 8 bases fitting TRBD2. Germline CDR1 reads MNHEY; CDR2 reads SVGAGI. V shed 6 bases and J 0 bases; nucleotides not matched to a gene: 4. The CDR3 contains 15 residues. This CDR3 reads CASSNREGSYNEQFF. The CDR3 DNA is TGTGCCAGCAGCAACCGGGAGGGCTCCTACAATGAGCAGTTCTTC.

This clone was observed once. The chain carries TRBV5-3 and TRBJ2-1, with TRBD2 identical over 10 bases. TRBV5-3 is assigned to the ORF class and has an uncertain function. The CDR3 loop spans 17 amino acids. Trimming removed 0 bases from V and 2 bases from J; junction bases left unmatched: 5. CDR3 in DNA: TGTGCCAGAAGCTTGGACAGCGGGAGGGCCCCCTACAATGAGCAGTTCTTC. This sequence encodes CARSLDSGRAPYNEQFF.

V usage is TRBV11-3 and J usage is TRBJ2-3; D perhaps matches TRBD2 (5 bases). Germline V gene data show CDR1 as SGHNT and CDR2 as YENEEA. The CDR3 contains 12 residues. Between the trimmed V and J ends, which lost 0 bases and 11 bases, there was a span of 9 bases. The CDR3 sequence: CASSLDGVRQYF. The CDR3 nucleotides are TGTGCCAGCAGCTTAGACGGGGTGAGGCAGTATTTT.

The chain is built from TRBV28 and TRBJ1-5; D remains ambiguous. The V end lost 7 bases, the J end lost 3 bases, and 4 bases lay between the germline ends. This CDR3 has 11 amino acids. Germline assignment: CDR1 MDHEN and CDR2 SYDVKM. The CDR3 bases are TGTGCCAGCACCTCCAATCAGCCCCAGCATTTT. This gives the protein CASTSNQPQHF.

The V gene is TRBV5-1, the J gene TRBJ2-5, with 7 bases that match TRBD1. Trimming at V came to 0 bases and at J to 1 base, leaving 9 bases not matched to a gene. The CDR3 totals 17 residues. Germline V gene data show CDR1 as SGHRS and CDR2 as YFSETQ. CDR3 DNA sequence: TGCGCCAGCAGCTTGGGCCGGGACAGTCGGTTCCAAGAGACCCAGTACTTC. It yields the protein CASSLGRDSRFQETQYF.

The CDR3 protein is CASSSPDGYTF. DNA of the CDR3: TGTGCCAGCAGTTCCCCGGATGGCTACACCTTC. The chain joins TRBV6-2 or TRBV6-3 to TRBJ1-2; the D is unclear. Germline V gene data show CDR1 as MNHEY and CDR2 as SVGEGT. The CDR3 consists of 11 residues. V lost 4 bases to trimming and J lost 6 bases, with 6 bases between them.

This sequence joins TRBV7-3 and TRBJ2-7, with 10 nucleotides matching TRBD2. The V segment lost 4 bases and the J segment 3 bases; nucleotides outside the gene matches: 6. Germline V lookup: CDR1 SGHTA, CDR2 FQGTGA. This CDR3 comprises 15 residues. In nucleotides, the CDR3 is TGTGCCAGCAGCTCGTTAGCGGGAGGCTTCTACGAGCAGTACTTC. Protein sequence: CASSSLAGGFYEQYF. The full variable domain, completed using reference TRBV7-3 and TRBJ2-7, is GAGVSQTPSNKVTEKGKYVELRCDPISGHTALYWYRQSLGQGPEFLIYFQGTGAADDSGLPNDRFFAVRPEGSVSTLKIQRTERGDSAVYLCASSSLAGGFYEQYFGPGTRLTVT.